This is a list of T cell receptor beta chains from one sample in a study of identifying expanded T cells in peripheral blood. The method was immunoSEQ multiplex PCR; TCRdb's version includes in-frame clones alone and lacks a portion of them. The data contain over 100,000 clones, 88% of them seen just once; the ten biggest clones take up about 7.7%. The source material was blood. The receptors derive from a person between 18 and 69 years old in good health. CDR3s include the opening cysteine and the closing phenylalanine or tryptophan. A D gene is named only where the DNA matches it firmly. Rows give clone size only sometimes, using once, few, many, or a class for an expanded clone.

abundance,j_gene,d_gene,v_gene,CDR3aa,CDR3nt
few,TRBJ1-3,-,TRBV19,CASSASSYTIYF,TGTGCCAGTAGTGCAAGTTCCTACACCATATATTTT
-,TRBJ2-3,TRBD2,TRBV6-6,CASRLAGGVDTQYF,TGTGCCAGCAGACTAGCGGGAGGGGTAGATACGCAGTATTTT
-,TRBJ2-6,TRBD1,TRBV10-1,CASSPGQRNSGANVLTF,TGCGCCAGCAGTCCGGGACAGCGTAACTCTGGGGCCAACGTCCTGACTTTC
-,TRBJ1-1,TRBD1,TRBV10-2,CASKGQGVEAFF,TGCGCCAGCAAGGGACAGGGAGTTGAAGCTTTCTTT
-,TRBJ2-1,TRBD2,TRBV9,CASSPTSGIPGNEQFF,TGTGCCAGCAGCCCAACTAGCGGGATACCCGGAAATGAGCAGTTCTTC
once,TRBJ2-7,-,TRBV5-1,CASSAFSGTYEQYF,TGCGCCAGCAGCGCCTTTAGCGGCACCTACGAGCAGTACTTC
-,TRBJ2-4,-,TRBV19,CASSVRATNIQYF,TGTGCCAGTAGTGTCCGGGCCACAAACATTCAGTACTTC
-,TRBJ1-2,-,TRBV28,CASSLEWASGYGYTF,TGTGCCAGCAGTTTAGAATGGGCGTCGGGCTATGGCTACACCTTC
-,TRBJ1-2,TRBD1,TRBV28,CASKGTGPYGYTF,TGTGCCAGCAAGGGGACAGGGCCCTATGGCTACACCTTC
-,TRBJ1-2,-,TRBV18,CASSPRAGNYGYTF,TGTGCCAGCTCACCACGGGCAGGGAACTATGGCTACACCTTC
-,TRBJ2-7,-,TRBV11-3,CASSSRRTPYEQYF,TGTGCCAGCAGCTCAAGACGGACCCCCTACGAGCAGTACTTC
-,TRBJ2-7,-,TRBV11-3,CASSLEEGGGTDF,TGTGCCAGCAGCTTAGAGGAAGGGGGGGGGACAGACTTC
few,TRBJ2-5,-,TRBV2,CASKDPTGHSVQETQYF,TGTGCCAGCAAGGACCCCACGGGGCACTCCGTTCAAGAGACCCAGTACTTC
-,TRBJ1-1,-,TRBV14,CASSQDWNTEAFF,TGTGCCAGCAGCCAAGATTGGAACACTGAAGCTTTCTTT
-,TRBJ2-5,-,TRBV28,CASSLWDGEETQYF,TGTGCCAGCAGTTTATGGGACGGTGAAGAGACCCAGTACTTC
-,TRBJ2-5,-,TRBV10-3,CAISALTRGPKETQYF,TGTGCCATCAGTGCTCTCACCCGGGGGCCGAAAGAGACCCAGTACTTC
-,TRBJ2-5,-,TRBV19,CASSTGRETQYF,TGTGCCAGTTCGACGGGGCGGGAGACCCAGTACTTC
-,TRBJ2-7,TRBD2,TRBV28,CASRKTGAAGYYEQYF,TGTGCCAGCAGGAAAACCGGGGCAGCGGGGTACTACGAGCAGTACTTC
-,TRBJ2-4,-,TRBV10-3,CAISESGRRPSF,TGTGCCATCAGTGAGTCGGGCAGAAGGCCGAGCTTC
-,TRBJ2-3,TRBD2,TRBV7-8,CASSPRTSGSTDTQYF,TGTGCCAGCAGCCCGCGGACTAGCGGGAGTACAGATACGCAGTATTTT
-,TRBJ1-2,-,TRBV20-1,CSAQTVPGYTF,TGCAGTGCGCAGACAGTACCTGGCTACACCTTC
-,TRBJ2-2,TRBD2,TRBV10-3,CAISERLAPNTGELFF,TGTGCCATCAGTGAACGACTAGCGCCAAACACCGGGGAGCTGTTTTTT
-,TRBJ2-3,TRBD2,TRBV10-3,CAIRTSGSTDTQYF,TGTGCCATCAGGACTAGCGGGAGCACAGATACGCAGTATTTT
-,TRBJ1-2,TRBD1,TRBV4-3,CASSQVVPGQGRYGYTF,TGCGCCAGCAGCCAAGTCGTCCCGGGACAGGGACGCTATGGCTACACCTTC
-,TRBJ1-3,-,TRBV19,CASSMVGEGISGNTIYF,TGTGCCAGTAGTATGGTGGGGGAAGGGATCTCTGGAAACACCATATATTTT
once,TRBJ1-1,-,TRBV6-1,CASSEASAEEAFF,TGTGCCAGCAGTGAAGCGTCGGCAGAAGAAGCTTTCTTT
-,TRBJ1-5,-,TRBV2,CASSYDTNQPQHF,TGTGCCAGCAGTTATGACACCAATCAGCCCCAGCATTTT
few,TRBJ2-1,TRBD2,TRBV9,CASSSRTGTSGILEQFF,TGTGCCAGCAGCTCACGAACCGGGACTAGCGGGATTTTGGAGCAGTTCTTC
-,TRBJ2-1,TRBD2,TRBV15,CATSRVVAGVEQFF,TGTGCCACCAGCAGAGTGGTAGCGGGAGTAGAGCAGTTCTTC
-,TRBJ2-1,-,TRBV25-1,CASSPLGSGSIAHEQFF,TGTGCCAGCAGCCCCTTGGGATCTGGGTCCATAGCACATGAGCAGTTCTTC
-,TRBJ2-1,-,TRBV19,CASRAGLYNEQFF,TGTGCCAGTAGGGCGGGACTCTACAATGAGCAGTTCTTC
-,TRBJ1-3,TRBD1,TRBV7-7,CASSSRTGAGNTIYF,TGTGCCAGCAGCTCAAGGACAGGGGCTGGAAACACCATATATTTT
-,TRBJ2-3,TRBD2,TRBV2,CASSYSGSLDTQYF,TGTGCCAGCAGTTATAGCGGGAGTCTCGATACGCAGTATTTT
-,TRBJ2-1,-,TRBV20-1,CSVAGNEQFF,TGCAGTGTTGCCGGTAATGAGCAGTTCTTC
-,TRBJ1-2,TRBD1,TRBV2,CASVDRGPDYGYTF,TGTGCCAGCGTGGACAGGGGGCCCGACTATGGCTACACCTTC
-,TRBJ1-5,-,TRBV5-8,CASSLNINQPQHF,TGTGCCAGCAGCTTAAATATCAATCAGCCCCAGCATTTT
-,TRBJ2-7,TRBD1,TRBV5-1,CASSFMGTGDGEQYF,TGCGCCAGCAGCTTTATGGGGACAGGGGATGGAGAGCAGTACTTC
-,TRBJ1-4,-,TRBV28,CASMGRGEKLFF,TGTGCCAGCATGGGTCGCGGTGAAAAACTGTTTTTT
-,TRBJ1-6,-,TRBV28,CASSRGVWDSPLHF,TGTGCCAGCAGTCGAGGGGTTTGGGATTCACCCCTCCACTTT
-,TRBJ1-2,TRBD1,TRBV6-5,CASSSTGTDLYGYTF,TGTGCCAGCAGTTCAACCGGGACAGACCTCTATGGCTACACCTTC
-,TRBJ1-4,TRBD1,TRBV30,CAWSGGQGSNEKLFF,TGTGCCTGGAGTGGAGGACAGGGGAGCAATGAAAAACTGTTTTTT
-,TRBJ1-2,TRBD1,TRBV7-9,CASSAAGQLGNYGYTF,TGTGCCAGCAGCGCAGCGGGACAGCTGGGGAACTATGGCTACACCTTC
-,TRBJ2-2,-,TRBV5-6,CASSLTIVTTNTGELFF,TGTGCCAGCAGCTTAACCATAGTTACTACGAACACCGGGGAGCTGTTTTTT
-,TRBJ2-2,-,TRBV6-6,CASTTGRRNTGELFF,TGTGCCAGCACTACCGGGCGGCGAAACACCGGGGAGCTGTTTTTT
once,TRBJ2-3,TRBD1,TRBV6-5,CASRDRVTDTQYF,TGTGCCAGCAGGGACAGGGTTACAGATACGCAGTATTTT
few,TRBJ2-7,-,TRBV5-4,CASSLGNRDSYEQYF,TGTGCCAGCAGCTTAGGGAACAGGGATTCCTACGAGCAGTACTTC
-,TRBJ2-6,-,TRBV19,CASSIRDSGANVLTF,TGTGCCAGTAGTATTAGAGATTCTGGGGCCAACGTCCTGACTTTC
-,TRBJ2-3,-,TRBV6-4,CASSPNLADTQYF,TGTGCCAGCAGTCCAAATCTAGCAGATACGCAGTATTTT
-,TRBJ2-1,TRBD2,TRBV4-2,CASSQVTSGKDNEQFF,TGTGCCAGCAGCCAAGTGACTAGCGGGAAAGATAATGAGCAGTTCTTC
-,TRBJ2-7,TRBD2,TRBV6-1,CASSGRASSGGGEQYF,TGTGCCAGCAGTGGGCGAGCTTCTAGCGGGGGTGGAGAGCAGTACTTC
once,TRBJ1-2,-,TRBV9,CASSVGEGSYGYTF,TGTGCCAGCAGCGTCGGGGAGGGTAGCTATGGCTACACCTTC
few,TRBJ2-3,-,TRBV9,CASSTRDSTDTQYF,TGTGCCAGCAGCACCCGGGACAGCACAGATACGCAGTATTTT